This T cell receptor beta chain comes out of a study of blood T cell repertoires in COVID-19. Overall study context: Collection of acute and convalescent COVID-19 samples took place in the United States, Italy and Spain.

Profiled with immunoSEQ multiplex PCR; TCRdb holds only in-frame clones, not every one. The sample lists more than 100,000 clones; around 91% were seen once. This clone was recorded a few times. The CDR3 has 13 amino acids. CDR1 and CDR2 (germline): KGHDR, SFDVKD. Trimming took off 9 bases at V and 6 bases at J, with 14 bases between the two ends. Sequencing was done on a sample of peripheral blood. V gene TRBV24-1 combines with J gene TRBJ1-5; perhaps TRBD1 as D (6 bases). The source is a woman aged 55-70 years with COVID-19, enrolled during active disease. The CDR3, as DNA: TGTGCCACCTCGAGGGGGGGAGGTCAGCCCCAGCATTTT. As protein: CATSRGGGQPQHF.